This note documents a single TCR beta chain sequence. This clone was counted a few times. Its binding antigen is unknown. Qualities for individual bases were not recorded, and no much larger clone is one base off. The source of the sample is a study of metastatic and nonmetastatic thyroid tumors (TCRdb year 2020). Study-wide context: Repertoires from peripheral blood and from tumor or nodule tissue samples of malignant and benign thyroid patients were compared. Results the study describes overall, beyond this receptor: In both blood and tumor samples, malignant tumors were reported to have significantly higher TCR beta diversity than benign nodules.

No treatment had been received by any patient before thyroid surgery. Using T-cell receptor beta sequencing, the researchers looked back retrospectively at clinical samples from patients, gathered between about 2012 and 2019. CDR1 MDHEN and CDR2 SYDVKM are derived from the germline V gene. Unmatched junction bases come to 17, with V trimmed by 5 bases and J by 3 bases. The CDR3 contains 19 residues, cysteine and phenylalanine counted. The entry retains the CDR3 DNA only, 57 bases that are in frame from base 1. The library was obtained by PCR. TCRdb records Illumina HiSeq 4000 as the sequencer. The TCR beta-chain CDR3 region of each patient was profiled by high-throughput sequencing. The paper's processing steps were these. Drawing on CDR3 differences between clinicopathological groups, the researchers built a classifier meant to tell apart patients with distant-metastatic papillary thyroid cancer. The Shannon index was used to measure repertoire diversity, and the Morisita-Horn index was used to measure how similar tumor and blood repertoires were. TCRdb redid the processing of the public reads, applying fastp at Q25 and MiXCR, and retained in-frame beta chains. TCRdb's processing, not the study's, gives the V and J calls here. This sample holds tens of thousands of clones; 25% to 35% were observed only once. Clones ranked in the top ten supply 30% to 40% of the sample.

The sequenced sample consisted of blood. This TCR came from a female donor with papillary thyroid cancer or a benign thyroid nodule (not recorded which). Some clones in this sample may be carry-over from other donors' samples. The chain is assembled from TRBV28 and TRBJ1-5, with 9 junctional bases fitting TRBD1. Here is the DNA: TGTGCCAGCAGTAATATTCCGGGACAGGGTATTAGGATCAATCAGCCCCAGCATTTT. Its protein product is CASSNIPGQGIRINQPQHF.